A selection of T cell receptor beta chains follows, all from one sample in a study of cytomegalovirus exposure and HLA in healthy donors. The table came from immunoSEQ multiplex PCR; TCRdb's copy has only in-frame clones and leaves some out. The sample has about 190,000 clones, approximately 79% seen once; the top ten hold over 1.5%. What was sequenced was PBMCs. These receptors all come from a woman aged 18 to 35 in good health and CMV-seronegative. Both conserved end residues are part of each CDR3. The D gene is left open where the match is weak. Part of the rows lack a size; the others show once, few, many or a class for expanded clones.

j_call v_call d_call clone_size cdr3_aa cdr3_nt
TRBJ2-5 TRBV5-1 - - CASSLQGTETQYF TGCGCCAGCAGCTTGCAGGGAACGGAGACCCAGTACTTC
TRBJ2-7 TRBV7-8 TRBD2 - CASSFPPGTRLYEQYF TGTGCCAGCAGCTTCCCACCCGGGACTAGGCTCTACGAGCAGTACTTC
TRBJ1-2 TRBV19 TRBD1 - CASSIQGANYGYTF TGTGCCAGTAGTATCCAGGGGGCGAACTATGGCTACACCTTC
TRBJ2-3 TRBV5-4 TRBD2 - CASSFLGGGADTQYF TGTGCCAGCAGCTTCTTGGGGGGAGGGGCAGATACGCAGTATTTT
TRBJ1-5 TRBV5-6 - - CASSLRMGDQPQHF TGTGCCAGCAGCCTGAGGATGGGTGATCAGCCCCAGCATTTT
TRBJ1-1 TRBV7-9 - - CASSLFGHQNTEAFF TGTGCCAGCAGCCTATTCGGACATCAGAACACTGAAGCTTTCTTT
TRBJ2-7 TRBV29-1 - - CSVVVSYEQYF TGCAGCGTTGTGGTTAGTTACGAGCAGTACTTC
TRBJ2-7 TRBV30 - - CAWARGYEQYF TGTGCCTGGGCTAGAGGCTACGAGCAGTACTTC
TRBJ1-1 TRBV5-1 - - CASSLSRGPFMNTEAFF TGCGCCAGCAGCTTGTCCAGAGGCCCTTTCATGAACACTGAAGCTTTCTTT
TRBJ2-7 TRBV28 TRBD2 few CASSLAGVTEQYF TGTGCCAGCAGCTTAGCGGGAGTGACCGAGCAGTACTTC
TRBJ2-3 TRBV7-3 TRBD2 - CASSITSGVTDTQYF TGTGCCAGCAGCATCACTAGCGGGGTCACAGATACGCAGTATTTT
TRBJ2-3 TRBV18 - - CASSRTSSRPDTQYF TGTGCCAGCTCCCGAACTAGTTCTCGGCCAGATACGCAGTATTTT
TRBJ2-4 TRBV7-2 - - CASSLVQADIQYF TGTGCCAGCAGCTTAGTCCAGGCAGACATTCAGTACTTC
TRBJ1-2 TRBV11-2 - - CASSLEYAGRGKDGYTF TGTGCCAGCAGCTTAGAGTATGCAGGGAGGGGTAAGGATGGCTACACCTTC
TRBJ2-3 TRBV30 TRBD1 - CAWSEGDRDTDTQYF TGTGCCTGGAGCGAGGGGGACAGGGACACAGATACGCAGTATTTT
TRBJ2-2 TRBV19 TRBD2 few CASSTRRGGSGGELFF TGTGCCAGTAGTACACGTCGGGGGGGCTCTGGCGGGGAGCTGTTTTTT
TRBJ1-3 TRBV18 - - CASSATGGRTYSGNTIYF TGTGCCAGCTCAGCAACCGGTGGGCGGACATACTCTGGAAACACCATATATTTT
TRBJ2-5 TRBV19 TRBD1 - CASSIRTGGGETQYF TGTGCCAGTAGTATTAGGACAGGGGGCGGTGAGACCCAGTACTTC
TRBJ1-2 TRBV5-1 TRBD1 - CASSSTGAMDYGYTF TGCGCCAGCAGCTCTACAGGGGCGATGGACTATGGCTACACCTTC
TRBJ1-5 TRBV28 - - CASSLTGNQPQHF TGTGCCAGCAGTTTAACGGGGAATCAGCCCCAGCATTTT
TRBJ1-1 TRBV5-5 TRBD1 - CASSPALGQGWTEAFF TGTGCCAGCAGCCCGGCCCTAGGACAGGGATGGACTGAAGCTTTCTTT
TRBJ2-7 TRBV27 TRBD1 - CASSLTTGSSYEQYF TGTGCCAGCAGTTTAACGACAGGGAGCTCCTACGAGCAGTACTTC
TRBJ2-2 TRBV10-1 - - CASSFGQGNTGELFF TGCGCCAGCAGTTTCGGGCAGGGGAACACCGGGGAGCTGTTTTTT
TRBJ1-6 TRBV27 TRBD1 - CASRTGTGVSPLHF TGTGCCAGCAGAACCGGGACAGGGGTATCACCCCTCCACTTT
TRBJ2-2 TRBV5-6 TRBD2 - CASSFAGGASGELFF TGTGCCAGCAGCTTCGCCGGGGGGGCTAGCGGGGAGCTGTTTTTT
TRBJ1-1 TRBV4-2 - - CASSQDTSKAEAFF TGTGCCAGCAGCCAAGATACCTCTAAAGCTGAAGCTTTCTTT
TRBJ1-2 TRBV19 - - CASYGRRGYGYTF TGTGCCAGCTACGGTCGGCGGGGCTATGGCTACACCTTC
TRBJ2-2 TRBV19 - - CATTTSNGELFF TGTGCCACGACCACTAGTAACGGGGAGCTGTTTTTT
TRBJ2-7 TRBV19 TRBD1 - CASSMREGAGYEQYF TGTGCCAGTAGTATGCGCGAGGGGGCGGGTTACGAGCAGTACTTC
TRBJ1-1 TRBV27 - few CASGREAGAEAFF TGTGCCAGCGGAAGGGAAGCCGGGGCTGAAGCTTTCTTT
TRBJ1-2 TRBV6-5 TRBD1 - CASSYSTGRMRGYTF TGTGCCAGCAGTTACTCGACAGGGAGAATGCGTGGCTACACCTTC
TRBJ1-5 TRBV5-6 - - CASSLGRAGQPQHF TGTGCCAGCAGCTTGGGCAGGGCCGGACAGCCCCAGCATTTT
TRBJ2-5 TRBV6-1 - few CASTISGQETQYF TGTGCCAGCACCATTTCAGGGCAAGAGACCCAGTACTTC
TRBJ2-3 TRBV15 - - CATSREGASGPLDTQYF TGTGCCACCAGCAGAGAGGGAGCGAGCGGGCCTTTGGATACGCAGTATTTT
TRBJ2-5 TRBV19 - - CASSIDPSETQYF TGTGCCAGTAGTATAGACCCGAGCGAGACCCAGTACTTC
TRBJ2-3 TRBV7-9 TRBD1 - CASSPGGATDTQYF TGTGCCAGCAGTCCAGGGGGCGCGACAGATACGCAGTATTTT
TRBJ2-1 TRBV25-1 TRBD2 - CASTSPSGRTGEQFF TGTGCCAGCACGTCCCCTAGCGGGAGAACGGGTGAGCAGTTCTTC
TRBJ1-4 TRBV7-8 - - CASSRTRGTQKLFF TGTGCCAGCAGCCGGACTCGCGGGACCCAAAAACTGTTTTTT
TRBJ1-4 TRBV14 - - CASALSGGRGKLFF TGTGCCAGCGCCCTAAGTGGGGGCCGGGGAAAACTGTTTTTT
TRBJ2-1 TRBV10-3 TRBD1 - CASSTGTANNEQFF TGTGCCAGCAGTACCGGGACAGCTAACAATGAGCAGTTCTTC
TRBJ1-3 TRBV6-5 - - CASSYSRGQRDTIYF TGTGCCAGCAGTTACTCTAGAGGACAGAGGGACACCATATATTTT
TRBJ1-2 TRBV28 - - CASSFRGNYGYTF TGTGCCAGCAGTTTTAGAGGGAACTATGGCTACACCTTC
TRBJ1-3 TRBV29-1 - - CSGYRVDGNTIYF TGCAGCGGCTACAGGGTAGATGGAAACACCATATATTTT
TRBJ2-7 TRBV5-1 TRBD1 - CASSLGTALSYEQYF TGCGCCAGCAGCTTAGGGACAGCGCTTTCCTACGAGCAGTACTTC
TRBJ2-1 TRBV5-6 - - CASSLVQEQFF TGTGCCAGCAGCTTGGTGCAGGAGCAGTTCTTC
TRBJ1-5 TRBV7-2 - - CASSLRGVGNQPQHF TGTGCCAGCAGCTTACGGGGGGTAGGAAATCAGCCCCAGCATTTT
TRBJ2-1 TRBV2 - once CASSRLHGNEQFF TGTGCCAGCAGTAGACTCCACGGGAATGAGCAGTTCTTC
TRBJ1-2 TRBV4-2 TRBD1 few CASSESQGASYGYTF TGTGCCAGCAGCGAATCACAGGGGGCTAGCTATGGCTACACCTTC
TRBJ2-7 TRBV29-1 TRBD1 - CSVEVTGTGDHEQYF TGCAGCGTTGAAGTTACCGGGACAGGGGATCACGAGCAGTACTTC
TRBJ2-7 TRBV5-1 - - CASSLARGPSYEQYF TGCGCCAGCAGCTTGGCCAGGGGTCCCTCCTACGAGCAGTACTTC
TRBJ2-1 TRBV9 TRBD1 once CASSVATGLRDEQFF TGTGCCAGCAGCGTAGCGACAGGGCTTCGAGATGAGCAGTTCTTC
TRBJ1-1 TRBV6-5 - once CASSYSQGTEAFF TGTGCCAGCAGTTACTCCCAGGGCACTGAAGCTTTCTTT